What follows describes a single TCR beta chain. These data are taken from a study of identical twins. A single record per CDR3 protein comes from TCRdb applying MiXCR to the 5' RACE reads. The profile covers 1.5 million to 2 million distinct CDR3 sequences, with less than 35% appearing a single time and approximately 0.25% taken by the ten largest. The CDR3 loop spans 15 amino acids. V was pared by 4 bases and J by 2 bases, with 14 bases between. The germline V gene encodes CDR1 ENHRY and CDR2 SYGVKD. This TCR came from a newborn girl in good health. Specimen: cord blood. The chain joins TRBV10-3 to TRBJ2-5, with D maybe TRBD2 (7 bases). In DNA, the CDR3 is TGTGCCATCAGTGGGCAGGGAGGGGGACAAGAGACCCAGTACTTC. The encoded protein is CAISGQGGGQETQYF.